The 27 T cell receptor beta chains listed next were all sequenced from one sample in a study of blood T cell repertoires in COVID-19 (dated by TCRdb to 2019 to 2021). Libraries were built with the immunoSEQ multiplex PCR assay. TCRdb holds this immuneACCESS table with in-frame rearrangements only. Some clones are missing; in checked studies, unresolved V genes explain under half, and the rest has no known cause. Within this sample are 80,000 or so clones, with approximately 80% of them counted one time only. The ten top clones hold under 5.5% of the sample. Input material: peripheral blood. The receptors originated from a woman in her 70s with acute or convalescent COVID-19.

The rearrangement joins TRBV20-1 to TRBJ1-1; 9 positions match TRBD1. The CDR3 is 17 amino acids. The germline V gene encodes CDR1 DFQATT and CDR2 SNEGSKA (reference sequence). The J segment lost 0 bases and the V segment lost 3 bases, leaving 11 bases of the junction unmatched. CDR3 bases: TGCAGTGCTAGTACTACAGGGGGCTTATTCCTGAACACTGAAGCTTTCTTT. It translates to CSASTTGGLFLNTEAFF.

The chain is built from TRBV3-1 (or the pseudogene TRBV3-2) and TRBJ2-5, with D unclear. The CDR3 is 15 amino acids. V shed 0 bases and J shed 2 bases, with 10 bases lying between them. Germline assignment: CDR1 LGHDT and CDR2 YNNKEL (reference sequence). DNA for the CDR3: TGTGCCAGCAGCCAAGATGTCGCGGAACAAGAGACCCAGTACTTC. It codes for CASSQDVAEQETQYF.

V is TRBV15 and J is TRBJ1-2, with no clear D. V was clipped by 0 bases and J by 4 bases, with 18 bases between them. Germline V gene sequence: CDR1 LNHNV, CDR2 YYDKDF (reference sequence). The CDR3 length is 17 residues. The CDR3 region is CATSRDLDSTPAYGYTF. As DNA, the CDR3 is TGTGCCACCAGCAGAGATCTCGACTCAACCCCGGCCTATGGCTACACCTTC.

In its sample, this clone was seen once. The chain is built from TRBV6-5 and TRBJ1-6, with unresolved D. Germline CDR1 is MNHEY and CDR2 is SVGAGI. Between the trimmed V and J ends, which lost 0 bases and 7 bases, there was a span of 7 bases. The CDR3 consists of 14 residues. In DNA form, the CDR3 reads TGTGCCAGCAGTTACTCGACTGGAAATTCACCCCTCCACTTT. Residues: CASSYSTGNSPLHF.

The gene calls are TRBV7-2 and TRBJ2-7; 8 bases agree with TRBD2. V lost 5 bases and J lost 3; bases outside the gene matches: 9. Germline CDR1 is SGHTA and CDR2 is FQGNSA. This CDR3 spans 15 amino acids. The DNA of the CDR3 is TGTGCCAGCAGCAGTGGGGCGGGGGGAATCTACGAGCAGTACTTC. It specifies CASSSGAGGIYEQYF. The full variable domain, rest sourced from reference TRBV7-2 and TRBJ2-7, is GAGVSQSPSNKVTEKGKDVELRCDPISGHTALYWYRQSLGQGLEFLIYFQGNSAPDKSGLPSDRFSAERTGGSVSTLTIQRTQQEDSAVYLCASSSGAGGIYEQYFGPGTRLTVT.

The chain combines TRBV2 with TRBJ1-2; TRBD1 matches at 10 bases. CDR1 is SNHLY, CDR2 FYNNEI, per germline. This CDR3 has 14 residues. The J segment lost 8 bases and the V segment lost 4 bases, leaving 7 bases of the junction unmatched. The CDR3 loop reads CASSVRQGASGYTF. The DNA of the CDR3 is TGTGCCAGCAGTGTGAGACAGGGGGCTAGCGGCTACACCTTC.

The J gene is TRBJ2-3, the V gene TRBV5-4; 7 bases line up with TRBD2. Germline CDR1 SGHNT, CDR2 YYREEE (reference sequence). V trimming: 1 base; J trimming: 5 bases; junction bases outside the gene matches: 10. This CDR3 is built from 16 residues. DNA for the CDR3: TGTGCCAGCAGCTTGATGAGCGGGGCGGATGGAGATACGCAGTATTTT. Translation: CASSLMSGADGDTQYF. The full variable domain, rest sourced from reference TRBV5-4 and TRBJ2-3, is ETGVTQSPTHLIKTRGQQVTLRCSSQSGHNTVSWYQQALGQGPQFIFQYYREEENGRGNFPPRFSGLQFPNYSSELNVNALELDDSALYLCASSLMSGADGDTQYFGPGTRLTVL.

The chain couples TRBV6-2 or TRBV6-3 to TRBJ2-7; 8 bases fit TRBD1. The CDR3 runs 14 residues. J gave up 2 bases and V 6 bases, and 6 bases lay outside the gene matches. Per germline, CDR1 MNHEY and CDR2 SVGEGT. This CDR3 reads CASSPDRGPYEQYF. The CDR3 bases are TGTGCCAGCAGCCCCGACAGGGGCCCCTACGAGCAGTACTTC.

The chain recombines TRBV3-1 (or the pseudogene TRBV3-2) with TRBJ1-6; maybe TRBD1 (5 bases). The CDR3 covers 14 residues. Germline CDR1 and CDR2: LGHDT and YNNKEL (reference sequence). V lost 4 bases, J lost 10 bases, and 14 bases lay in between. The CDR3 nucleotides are TGTGCCAGCAGCCCCTTGGGGGGGTCCTCACCCCTCCACTTT. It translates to CASSPLGGSSPLHF.

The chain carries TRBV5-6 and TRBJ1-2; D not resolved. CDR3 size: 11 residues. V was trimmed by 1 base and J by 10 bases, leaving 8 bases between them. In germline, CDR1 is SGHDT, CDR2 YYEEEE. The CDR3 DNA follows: TGTGCCAGCAGCTTGAAAGGAGACTACACCTTC. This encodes CASSLKGDYTF. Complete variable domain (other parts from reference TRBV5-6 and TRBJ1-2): DAGVTQSPTHLIKTRGQQVTLRCSPKSGHDTVSWYQQALGQGPQFIFQYYEEEERQRGNFPDRFSGHQFPNYSSELNVNALLLGDSALYLCASSLKGDYTFGSGTRLTVV.

The CDR3 sequence: CSAPHWRGYTF. In DNA form, the CDR3 reads TGCAGTGCCCCCCACTGGAGGGGCTACACCTTC. The chain recombines TRBV20-1 with TRBJ1-2; D not certain. V was pared by 6 bases and J by 8 bases, with 13 bases between. The CDR3 has 11 amino acids. CDR1 and CDR2 (germline): DFQATT, SNEGSKA (reference sequence).

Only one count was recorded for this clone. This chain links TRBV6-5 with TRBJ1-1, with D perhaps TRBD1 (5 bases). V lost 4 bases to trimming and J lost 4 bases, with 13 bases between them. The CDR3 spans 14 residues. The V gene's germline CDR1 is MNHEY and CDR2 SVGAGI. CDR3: CASSLAGSGTEAFF. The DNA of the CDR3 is TGTGCCAGCAGTTTGGCAGGGTCGGGCACTGAAGCTTTCTTT.

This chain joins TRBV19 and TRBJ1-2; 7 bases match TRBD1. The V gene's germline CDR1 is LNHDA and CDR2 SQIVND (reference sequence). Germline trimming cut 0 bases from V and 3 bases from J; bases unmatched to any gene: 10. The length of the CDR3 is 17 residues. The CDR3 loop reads CASSIDQRGRRDYGYTF. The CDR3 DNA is TGTGCCAGTAGTATAGATCAAAGGGGGCGTAGGGACTATGGCTACACCTTC.

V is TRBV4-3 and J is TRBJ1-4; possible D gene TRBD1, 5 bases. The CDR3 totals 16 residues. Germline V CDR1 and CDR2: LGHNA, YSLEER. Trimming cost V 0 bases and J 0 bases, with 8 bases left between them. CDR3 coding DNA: TGCGCCAGCAGCCAAGACCTCAGGGCAACTAATGAAAAACTGTTTTTT. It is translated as CASSQDLRATNEKLFF.

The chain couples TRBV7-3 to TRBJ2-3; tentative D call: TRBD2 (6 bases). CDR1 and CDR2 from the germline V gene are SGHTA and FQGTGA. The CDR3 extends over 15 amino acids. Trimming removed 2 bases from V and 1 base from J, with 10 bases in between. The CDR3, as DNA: TGTGCCAGCAGCTTATGGACGGGGGGCACAGATACGCAGTATTTT. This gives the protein CASSLWTGGTDTQYF.

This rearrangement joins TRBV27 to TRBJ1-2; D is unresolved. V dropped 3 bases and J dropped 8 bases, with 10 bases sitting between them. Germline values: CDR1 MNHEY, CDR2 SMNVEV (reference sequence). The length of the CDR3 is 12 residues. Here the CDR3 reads CASSFRGIGYTF. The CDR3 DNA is TGTGCCAGCAGTTTTCGGGGAATCGGCTACACCTTC.

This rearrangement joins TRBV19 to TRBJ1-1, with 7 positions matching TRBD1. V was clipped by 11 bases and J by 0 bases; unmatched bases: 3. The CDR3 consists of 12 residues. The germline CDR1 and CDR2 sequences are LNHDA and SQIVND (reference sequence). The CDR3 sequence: CAPDRMNTEAFF. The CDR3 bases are TGTGCCCCGGACAGGATGAACACTGAAGCTTTCTTT.

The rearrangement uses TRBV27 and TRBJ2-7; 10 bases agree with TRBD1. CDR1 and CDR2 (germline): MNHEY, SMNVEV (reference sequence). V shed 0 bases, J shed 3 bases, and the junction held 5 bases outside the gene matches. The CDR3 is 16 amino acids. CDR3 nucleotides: TGTGCCAGCAGTTTATCGATAGGACAGGGGGTCTACGAGCAGTACTTC. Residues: CASSLSIGQGVYEQYF.

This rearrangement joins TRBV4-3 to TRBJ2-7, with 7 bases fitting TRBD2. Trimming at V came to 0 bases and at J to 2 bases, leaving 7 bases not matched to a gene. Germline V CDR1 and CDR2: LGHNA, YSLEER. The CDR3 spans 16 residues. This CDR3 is CASSQEVGRGAYEQYF. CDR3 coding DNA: TGCGCCAGCAGCCAAGAGGTGGGGAGGGGAGCCTACGAGCAGTACTTC.

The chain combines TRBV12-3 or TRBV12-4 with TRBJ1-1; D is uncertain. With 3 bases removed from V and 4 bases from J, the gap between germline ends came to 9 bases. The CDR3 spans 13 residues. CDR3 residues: CASSLHGLTEAFF. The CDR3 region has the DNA TGTGCCAGCAGTTTGCATGGGCTCACTGAAGCTTTCTTT.

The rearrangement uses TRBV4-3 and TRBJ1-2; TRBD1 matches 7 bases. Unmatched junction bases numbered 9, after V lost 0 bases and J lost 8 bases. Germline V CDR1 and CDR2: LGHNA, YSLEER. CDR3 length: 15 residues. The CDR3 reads CASSQDLEGAGGYTF. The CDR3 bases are TGCGCCAGCAGCCAAGATCTGGAGGGGGCGGGAGGCTACACCTTC.

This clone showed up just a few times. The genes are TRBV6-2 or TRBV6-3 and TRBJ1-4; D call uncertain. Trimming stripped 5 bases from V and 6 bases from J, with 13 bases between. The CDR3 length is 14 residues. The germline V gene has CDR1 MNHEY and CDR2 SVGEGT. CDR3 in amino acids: CASSGGIRHEKLFF. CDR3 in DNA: TGTGCCAGCAGTGGCGGTATTCGTCATGAAAAACTGTTTTTT.

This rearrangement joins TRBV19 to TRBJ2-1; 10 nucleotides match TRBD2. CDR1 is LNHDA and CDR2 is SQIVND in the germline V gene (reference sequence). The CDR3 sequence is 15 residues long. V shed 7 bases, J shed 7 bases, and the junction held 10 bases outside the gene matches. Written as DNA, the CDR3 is TGTGCCAGTAAACCGAAGCGGGGGGGAGGTAATGAGCAGTTCTTC. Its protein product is CASKPKRGGGNEQFF.

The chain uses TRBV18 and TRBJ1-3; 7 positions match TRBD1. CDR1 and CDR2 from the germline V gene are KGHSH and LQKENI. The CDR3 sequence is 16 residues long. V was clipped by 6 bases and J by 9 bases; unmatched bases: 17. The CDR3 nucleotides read TGTGCCAGCTCGCCTCGGGACAGTTCCCTCGACGGCACCATATATTTT. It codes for CASSPRDSSLDGTIYF.

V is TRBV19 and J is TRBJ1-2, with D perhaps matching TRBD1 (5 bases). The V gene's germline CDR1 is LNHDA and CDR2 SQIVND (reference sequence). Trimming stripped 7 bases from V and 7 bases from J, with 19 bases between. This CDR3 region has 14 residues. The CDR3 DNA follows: TGTGCCAGTACCCCAACGGGGGTAAAAGGTGGCTACACCTTC. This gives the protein CASTPTGVKGGYTF.

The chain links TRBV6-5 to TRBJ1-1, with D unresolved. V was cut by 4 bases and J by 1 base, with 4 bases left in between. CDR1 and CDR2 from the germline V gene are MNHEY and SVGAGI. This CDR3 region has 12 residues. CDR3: CASSSRNTEAFF. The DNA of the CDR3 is TGTGCCAGCAGTTCCAGGAACACTGAAGCTTTCTTT.

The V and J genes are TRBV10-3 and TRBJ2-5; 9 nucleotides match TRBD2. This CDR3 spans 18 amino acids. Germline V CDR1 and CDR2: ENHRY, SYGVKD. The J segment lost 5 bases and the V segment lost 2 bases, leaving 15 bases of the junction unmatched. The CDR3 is CAISERRAGGPADETQYF. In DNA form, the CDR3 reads TGTGCCATCAGTGAGCGACGCGCGGGGGGGCCGGCGGATGAGACCCAGTACTTC.